This TCR beta chain derives from a study of blood T cell repertoires in COVID-19. Study as a whole: COVID-19 samples from acute and convalescent phases originated in the United States, Italy and Spain.

This table comes from immunoSEQ multiplex PCR, and its TCRdb copy is limited to in-frame clones, with some not included. Of a few hundred thousand clones listed, roughly four fifths are singletons. CDR1 and CDR2 from the germline V gene are SEHNR and FQNEAQ (reference sequence). The V segment lost 10 bases and the J segment 7 bases; nucleotides outside the gene matches: 16. This CDR3 is 15 amino acids long. The sequenced sample consisted of peripheral blood. This chain links TRBV7-9 with TRBJ2-1; 7 bases are shared with TRBD1. This clonotype originated in a young man who had recovered from COVID-19. The chain's CDR3 is CAILARKGAWNEQFF. The CDR3 DNA sequence: TGTGCCATCTTGGCCCGAAAGGGGGCTTGGAATGAGCAGTTCTTC.